This passage covers 2 T cell receptor beta chains from one sample sequenced in a study of human T cells and chemical hapten exposure. Time point given: patch test 2, 6 weeks after DPC sensitization. Described treatment: therapeutic diphenylcyclopropenone sensitization with weekly scalp DPC. TCRdb fed the RACE reads into MiXCR, producing one record per CDR3 protein. This table holds just over 350,000 distinct CDR3 sequences, about 6% found once. Source: whole blood, taken in connection with sensitization to the hapten diphenylcyclopropenone (DPC). Every receptor here comes from a woman aged 18-29 years with alopecia areata. Some clones in this sample may be carry-over from other donors' samples.

This clonotype showed up many times. The rearrangement joins TRBV6-6 to TRBJ1-1; D is undetermined. With 3 bases removed from V and 1 base from J, the gap between germline ends came to 6 bases. The CDR3 totals 13 residues. Germline CDR1 reads MNHNY; CDR2 reads SVGAGI (reference sequence). The CDR3: CASSYRQNTEAFF. CDR3 nucleotides: TGTGCCAGCAGTTATCGACAGAACACTGAAGCTTTCTTT.

The chain joins TRBV18 to TRBJ2-7, with 11 nucleotides matching TRBD1. V was clipped by 3 bases and J by 4 bases; unmatched bases: 5. Looked up from germline, CDR1 is KGHSH and CDR2 is LQKENI. CDR3 length equals 15 residues. The CDR3 DNA reads TGTGCCAGCTCACCGGGGACAGGGGGAAGGTACGAGCAGTACTTC. This codes for CASSPGTGGRYEQYF.